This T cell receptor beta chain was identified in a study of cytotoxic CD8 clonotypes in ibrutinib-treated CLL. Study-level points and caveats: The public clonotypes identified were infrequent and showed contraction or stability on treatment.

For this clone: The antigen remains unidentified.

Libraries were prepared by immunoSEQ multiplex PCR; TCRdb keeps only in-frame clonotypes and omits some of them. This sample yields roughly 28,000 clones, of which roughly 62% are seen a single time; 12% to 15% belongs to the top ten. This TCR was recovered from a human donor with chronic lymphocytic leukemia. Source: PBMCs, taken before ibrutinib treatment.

CDR3 loop: CASSLGRNYGYTF. CDR3 bases: TGTGCCAGCAGCTTAGGCCGAAACTATGGCTACACCTTC. The chain has TRBV7-9 and TRBJ1-2; D unclear. Germline CDR1 SEHNR, CDR2 FQNEAQ (reference sequence). The germline V and J ends were trimmed by 1 base and 2 bases, with 5 bases remaining between them. This CDR3 is 13 amino acids long.